This TCR beta chain was sequenced in a study of T cells after yellow fever vaccination. Per germline, CDR1 LGHDT and CDR2 YNNKEL (reference sequence). V trimming: 3 bases; J trimming: 4 bases; junction bases outside the gene matches: 14. CDR3 length equals 18 residues. General study findings and limits: Post-booster repertoires again held most primary-vaccination clones (approximately 96% CD4, roughly 88% CD8). The CD4 compartment and the CD8 compartment contained a small share of clonotypes in common. By day 5 rather than day 15, the secondary response had peaked, though it was weaker.

Concerning this clonotype itself: Its matching antigen is unknown.

Researchers made TCR cDNA using 5'RACE template switching, and this step added a universal primer site and UMIs. TCRdb re-derived calls from the 5' RACE reads in MiXCR, one entry per CDR3 protein. The data contain roughly 500,000 distinct CDR3 sequences, 19% of them singletons. The sequences come from PBMCs, collected 15 days after the yellow fever booster vaccination. J is TRBJ2-1 and V is TRBV3-1, with 8 bases aligning to TRBD2. This TCR derives from a man aged 25-40 years who received the YFV17D yellow fever vaccine. CDR3 in amino acids: CASSQSSGDWSLYNEQFF. The CDR3 region has the DNA TGTGCCAGCAGCCAGAGTAGCGGGGACTGGTCCCTTTACAATGAGCAGTTCTTC.